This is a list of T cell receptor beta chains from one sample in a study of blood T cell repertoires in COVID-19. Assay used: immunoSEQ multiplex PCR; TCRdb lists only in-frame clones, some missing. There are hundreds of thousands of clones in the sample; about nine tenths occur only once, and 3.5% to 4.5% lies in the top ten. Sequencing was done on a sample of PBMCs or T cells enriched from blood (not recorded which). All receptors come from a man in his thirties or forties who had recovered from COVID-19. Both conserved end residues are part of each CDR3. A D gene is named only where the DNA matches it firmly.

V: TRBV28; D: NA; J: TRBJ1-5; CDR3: CASSLDQGFNQPQHF
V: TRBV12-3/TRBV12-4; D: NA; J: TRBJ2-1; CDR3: CASRGDHNEQFF
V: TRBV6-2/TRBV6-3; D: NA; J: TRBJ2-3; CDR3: CASSPLASRNTDTQYF
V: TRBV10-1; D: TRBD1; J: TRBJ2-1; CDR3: CASGDRLVPEQFF
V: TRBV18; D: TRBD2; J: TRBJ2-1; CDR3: CASSPKGLAGNYEQFF
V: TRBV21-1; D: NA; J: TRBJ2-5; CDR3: CASTCGQETQYF
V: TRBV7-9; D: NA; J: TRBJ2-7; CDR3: CASSLQAGTFDYEQYF
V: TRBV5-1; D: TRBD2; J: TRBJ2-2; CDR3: CASSLRTSGRWNTGELFF
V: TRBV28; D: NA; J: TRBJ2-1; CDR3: CASSSPAYNEQFF
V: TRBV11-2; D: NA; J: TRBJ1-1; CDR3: CASSEGVTEAFF
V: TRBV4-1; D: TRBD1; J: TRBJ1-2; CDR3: CASSQAPGGYGYTF
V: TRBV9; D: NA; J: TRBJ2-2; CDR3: CASSVGGRINGELFF
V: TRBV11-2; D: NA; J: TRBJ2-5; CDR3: CASSLTAPWESETQYF
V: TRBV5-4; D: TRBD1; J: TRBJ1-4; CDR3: CASSPGGGNEKLFF
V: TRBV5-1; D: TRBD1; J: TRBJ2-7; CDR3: CASSLPKTGTHEQYF
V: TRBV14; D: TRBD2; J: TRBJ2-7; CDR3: CASSLSGSGRAYEQYF